This entry describes one T cell receptor (beta chain). V was clipped by 5 bases and J by 3 bases; unmatched bases: 6. CDR1 is MNHEY and CDR2 is SVGAGI in the germline V gene. The CDR3 extends over 15 amino acids. These data originate in a study of CD8+ T cells in alopecia areata. As the sequencing template, cDNA was produced by extracting RNA and reverse transcribing it. Assay used: immunoSEQ multiplex PCR; TCRdb lists only in-frame clones, some missing. The profile shows roughly 130,000 clones, 58% of them singletons. This specimen was CD4+ T cells sorted from blood, taken at week 0. This chain connects TRBV6-5 to TRBJ1-5, with TRBD1 matching over 8 bases. The clonotype was recovered from a human donor with alopecia areata. The CDR3 nucleotides are TGTGCCAGCAGTGCGGACAGGGCCGACAATCAGCCCCAGCATTTT. Translated, it gives CASSADRADNQPQHF.